Sequencing of this TCR beta chain was carried out in a study of technical replicates of blood from four donors. Sequenced by immunoSEQ multiplex PCR; TCRdb stores in-frame clones only, minus some. The table shows 65,000 to 95,000 clones, with about 98% occurring only once. V lost 5 bases, J lost 2 bases, and 11 bases lay in between. CDR1 is SGHNT, CDR2 YYREEE, per germline (reference sequence). This CDR3 is built from 15 residues. This receptor was taken from a human donor in good health. The sample was T cells isolated from PBMCs. The rearrangement links TRBV5-4 to TRBJ1-6; D is unresolved. CDR3 bases: TGTGCCAGCAGATATGAGACACCCTATAATTCACCCCTCCACTTT. Translation: CASRYETPYNSPLHF.